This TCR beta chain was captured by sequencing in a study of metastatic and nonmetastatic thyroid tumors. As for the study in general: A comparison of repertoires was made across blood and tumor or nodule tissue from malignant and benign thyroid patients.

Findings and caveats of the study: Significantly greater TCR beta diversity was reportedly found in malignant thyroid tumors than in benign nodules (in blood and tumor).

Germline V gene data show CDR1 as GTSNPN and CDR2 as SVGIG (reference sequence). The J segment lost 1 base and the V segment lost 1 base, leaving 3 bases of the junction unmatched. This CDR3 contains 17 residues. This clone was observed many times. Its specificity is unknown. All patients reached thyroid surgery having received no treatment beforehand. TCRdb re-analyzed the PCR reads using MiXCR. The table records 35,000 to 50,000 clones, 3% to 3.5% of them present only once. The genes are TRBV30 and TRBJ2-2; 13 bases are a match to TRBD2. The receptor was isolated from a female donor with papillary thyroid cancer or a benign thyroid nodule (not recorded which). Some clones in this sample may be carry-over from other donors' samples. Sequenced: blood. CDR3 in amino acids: CAWSGWTSGGNTGELFF. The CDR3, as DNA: TGTGCCTGGAGTGGATGGACTAGCGGGGGGAACACCGGGGAGCTGTTTTTT.